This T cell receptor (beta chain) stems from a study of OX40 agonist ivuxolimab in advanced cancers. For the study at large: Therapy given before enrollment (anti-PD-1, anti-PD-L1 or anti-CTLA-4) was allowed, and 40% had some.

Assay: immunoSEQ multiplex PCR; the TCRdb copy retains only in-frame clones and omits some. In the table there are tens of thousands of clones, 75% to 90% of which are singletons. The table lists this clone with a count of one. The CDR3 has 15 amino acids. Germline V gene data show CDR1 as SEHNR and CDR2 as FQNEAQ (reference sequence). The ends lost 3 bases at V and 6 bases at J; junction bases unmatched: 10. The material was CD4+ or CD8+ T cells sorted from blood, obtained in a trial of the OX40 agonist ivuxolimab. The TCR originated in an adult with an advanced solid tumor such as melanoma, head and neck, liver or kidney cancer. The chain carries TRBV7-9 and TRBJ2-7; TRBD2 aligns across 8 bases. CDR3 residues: CASSFGTGRGGEQYV. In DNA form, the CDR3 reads TGTGCCAGCAGCTTTGGTACGGGTCGGGGGGGCGAGCAGTACGTC.